A selection of T cell receptor beta chains follows, all from one sample in a study of shared clonotypes between healthy human individuals. Using immunoSEQ multiplex PCR, the repertoire was profiled, and TCRdb retains in-frame clones only, with some absent. The sample records more than 2 million clones, about 95% being singletons. The sample comprised naive CD4+ T cells sorted from blood. The receptors stem from a man younger than 35 in good health. Each CDR3 is given with its conserved first and last residue.

v_call	cdr3_length	j_call	cdr3_aa
TRBV5-5	15	TRBJ1-3	CASSLGQFSGNTIYF
TRBV4-1	14	TRBJ2-7	CASSQDHLSGEQYF
TRBV7-9	16	TRBJ2-1	CASSLALGSSYNEQFF
TRBV13	16	TRBJ1-2	CASSSSAITGGVGYTF
TRBV5-4	13	TRBJ1-5	CASSQDSNQPQHF
TRBV7-2	15	TRBJ1-1	CASTGVRRTNTEAFF
TRBV15	13	TRBJ1-1	CATSRVLDGSAFF
TRBV6-1	15	TRBJ1-5	CASRATGIGNQPQHF
TRBV5-3	15	TRBJ1-5	CARSLYRGSNQPQHF
TRBV6-4	23	TRBJ2-1	CASSDTKLSHPSTVSSSYNEQFF
TRBV4-1	14	TRBJ2-5	CASSQDRSRETQYF
TRBV18	13	TRBJ1-1	CASSPGGNTEAFF
TRBV7-9	15	TRBJ1-1	CASSAYRGIATEAFF
TRBV5-4	13	TRBJ2-1	CASSVSAYNEQFF
TRBV7-2	14	TRBJ2-5	CASSRLGLGGTQYF
TRBV29-1	15	TRBJ2-2	CSVELAGGNTGELFF
TRBV11-3	15	TRBJ2-5	CASSFSGGIQETQYF
TRBV7-9	12	TRBJ1-2	CASRRASDGYTF
TRBV7-2	17	TRBJ2-6	CASSARSGGSGANVLTF
TRBV6-5	15	TRBJ2-2	CASRRQQTNTGELFF
TRBV28	15	TRBJ1-1	CASSPAHGPNTEAFF
TRBV4-1	15	TRBJ2-7	CASSHPWTGRYEQYF
TRBV30	12	TRBJ2-4	CAWGERGHIQYF
TRBV27	13	TRBJ1-2	CASSVNRIEGYTF
TRBV19	15	TRBJ1-6	CASTPAGLKNSPLHF
TRBV28	14	TRBJ1-2	CASIRTGAPYGYTF